Listed here are 13 T cell receptor beta chains from one sample, sequenced in a study of T cell responses to AZD1222 COVID-19 vaccine. Assay used: immunoSEQ multiplex PCR; TCRdb lists only in-frame clones, some missing. The sample has about 140,000 clones; roughly 93% are singletons. Sequenced material: peripheral blood, taken after recovery from COVID-19. All receptors derive from an adult who had recovered from COVID-19.

The V call is TRBV7-6, the J call TRBJ2-7, with 9 bases fitting TRBD2. V lost 0 bases and J lost 3; bases outside the gene matches: 9. Per germline, CDR1 SGHVS and CDR2 FNYEAQ. This CDR3 is 17 amino acids long. The chain's CDR3 is CASSLAISPSGNYEQYF. The CDR3 bases are TGTGCCAGCAGCTTAGCTATTTCTCCTAGCGGGAACTACGAGCAGTACTTC.

DNA for the CDR3: TGTGCCAGCAGCGCCCCGGGACATCGGAACACCGGGGAGCTGTTTTTT. This sequence encodes CASSAPGHRNTGELFF. V is TRBV9 and J is TRBJ2-2; possibly TRBD1 for D (6 bases). Germline values: CDR1 SGDLS, CDR2 YYNGEE. CDR3 length equals 16 residues. V lost 3 bases to trimming and J lost 1 base, with 13 bases between them.

The chain couples TRBV5-1 to TRBJ1-1, with D hard to call. The CDR3 has 20 amino acids. Between the trimmed V and J ends, which lost 2 bases and 0 bases, there was a span of 26 bases. Germline lookup yields CDR1 SGHRS and CDR2 YFSETQ. The chain's CDR3 is CASSLFGAEGRWKMNTEAFF. CDR3 in DNA: TGCGCCAGCAGCTTATTTGGCGCGGAGGGCCGATGGAAAATGAACACTGAAGCTTTCTTT.

J is TRBJ1-6 and V is TRBV5-1, with 7 bases matching TRBD1. The J segment lost 10 bases and the V segment lost 4 bases, leaving 11 bases of the junction unmatched. The germline V gene has CDR1 SGHRS and CDR2 YFSETQ. The CDR3 covers 15 residues. CDR3 nucleotide sequence: TGCGCCAGCAGCCTTATTCGACAGGGCGACTCACCCCTCCACTTT. This gives the protein CASSLIRQGDSPLHF.

The chain is built from TRBV7-9 and TRBJ1-2, with 7 bases lining up with TRBD1. The V and J ends lost 8 bases and 8 bases, in that order; junction bases with no gene match: 5. The CDR3 loop spans 11 amino acids. Germline lookup yields CDR1 SEHNR and CDR2 FQNEAQ (reference sequence). The CDR3 loop reads CASYRGGGYTF. The CDR3 DNA sequence: TGTGCCAGCTACAGGGGAGGGGGCTACACCTTC.

V is TRBV11-2 and J is TRBJ1-4, with 10 bases that match TRBD1. This CDR3 has 16 amino acids. CDR1 and CDR2 (germline): SGHAT, FQNNGV. Unmatched junction bases numbered 4, after V lost 1 base and J lost 5 bases. The DNA for the CDR3 is TGTGCCAGCAGCTTAGGGGGACAGGGGTTAAATGAAAAACTGTTTTTT. The encoded protein is CASSLGGQGLNEKLFF.

V and J are TRBV6-5 and TRBJ2-7; TRBD2 aligns across 7 bases. Germline V gene data show CDR1 as MNHEY and CDR2 as SVGAGI. After removal of 5 bases from V and 2 bases from J, the junction contained 6 bases not matched to a gene. The CDR3 loop spans 14 amino acids. The CDR3 here is CASSPQSGTYEQYF. The CDR3 DNA is TGTGCCAGCAGTCCACAGAGCGGGACCTACGAGCAGTACTTC.

The CDR3 bases are TGTGCCAGCAGCCATGGGACATTCGAGCAGTACTTC. Its translation is CASSHGTFEQYF. The chain carries TRBV27 and TRBJ2-7; D possibly corresponds to TRBD1 (6 bases). V was cut by 6 bases and J by 6 bases, with 12 bases left in between. The germline CDR1 and CDR2 sequences are MNHEY and SMNVEV (reference sequence). The CDR3 sequence is 12 residues long.

The V call is TRBV3-1 (or the pseudogene TRBV3-2), the J call TRBJ2-1; D possibly uses TRBD1 or TRBD2 (5 bases each). CDR3 length equals 19 residues. Germline values: CDR1 LGHDT, CDR2 YNNKEL (reference sequence). V lost 2 bases to trimming and J lost 0 bases, with 20 bases between them. CDR3: CASSQRRGAQESSYNEQFF. The CDR3 DNA is TGTGCCAGCAGCCAAAGGAGAGGGGCACAGGAGAGCTCCTACAATGAGCAGTTCTTC.

The chain employs TRBV7-9 and TRBJ2-3; D is ambiguous. V lost 4 bases and J 0 bases, leaving 2 bases between the germline ends. The CDR3 extends over 12 amino acids. Germline assignment: CDR1 SEHNR and CDR2 FQNEAQ (reference sequence). The CDR3 DNA reads TGTGCCAGCAGCTCAAGCACAGATACGCAGTATTTT. It is translated as CASSSSTDTQYF.

The chain recombines TRBV29-1 with TRBJ1-4; D not certain. Trimming took 5 bases from V and 7 from J, leaving 8 bases between them. The CDR3 is made up of 11 amino acids. The germline V gene encodes CDR1 SQVTM and CDR2 ANQGSEA. CDR3 loop: CSVWEGEKLFF. CDR3 nucleotides: TGCAGCGTTTGGGAAGGTGAAAAACTGTTTTTT.

The CDR3 loop reads CASSLKTGSTPQHF. The CDR3 nucleotides read TGCGCCAGCAGTCTTAAAACAGGGTCTACGCCCCAGCATTTT. J is TRBJ1-5 and V is TRBV10-2; tentatively, D is TRBD1 (6 bases). The V end lost 5 bases, the J end lost 9 bases, and 17 bases lay between the germline ends. This CDR3 region has 14 residues. From germline, CDR1 is WSHSY and CDR2 SAAADI.

The chain employs TRBV9 and TRBJ2-3, with D tentatively TRBD1 (5 bases). V lost 3 bases and J lost 2, with 13 bases in between. Germline values: CDR1 SGDLS, CDR2 YYNGEE. CDR3 size: 15 residues. The CDR3 nucleotides are TGTGCCAGCAGCGCCGGACAACTCTACACAGATACGCAGTATTTT. Encoded protein: CASSAGQLYTDTQYF.